The 15 T cell receptor beta chains given below trace back to one sample, sequenced in a study of a mutant IDH1 vaccine in newly diagnosed glioma. The protocol was immunoSEQ multiplex PCR, while the TCRdb copy is restricted to in-frame clones and leaves out a portion. The data show 45,000 to 60,000 clones, 70% to 90% seen once. These receptors' targets are unknown. Regarding time point: week 35, safety follow-up. Topical imiquimod was applied with each vaccine dose, which held 300 ug of mutant IDH1 20-mer peptide. The sequences come from PBMCs, collected from a glioma patient whose treatment included an IDH1 peptide vaccine. The receptor source for this set is a woman between 40 and 50 years old with glioma.

This chain connects TRBV18 to TRBJ2-2; 7 nucleotides agree with TRBD1. V trimming: 6 bases; J trimming: 0 bases; junction bases outside the gene matches: 4. Germline lookup yields CDR1 KGHSH and CDR2 LQKENI. The CDR3 runs to 15 residues. The CDR3 DNA is TGTGCCAGCTCGCGACAGGGATCGAACACCGGGGAGCTGTTTTTT. Translating it yields CASSRQGSNTGELFF.

The chain has TRBV6-5 and TRBJ1-2; D perhaps matches TRBD1 (5 bases). Germline V gene lookup returns CDR1 MNHEY and CDR2 SVGAGI. CDR3 length: 15 amino acids. V was pared by 6 bases and J by 1 base, with 15 bases between. The CDR3 DNA is TGTGCCAGCAGCCCCGGGACCGGGAATAACTATGGCTACACCTTC. This codes for CASSPGTGNNYGYTF.

The chain combines TRBV11-2 with TRBJ1-1; no reliable D call. The V end lost 1 base, the J end lost 7 bases, and 16 bases lay between the germline ends. The CDR3 runs to 15 residues. Germline assignment: CDR1 SGHAT and CDR2 FQNNGV. The CDR3 DNA follows: TGTGCCAGCAGCTTAGTAGGTAACCAGCGCCTTGAAGCTTTCTTT. Protein product: CASSLVGNQRLEAFF.

The V and J genes are TRBV5-1 and TRBJ2-5; D not resolved. The CDR3 consists of 11 residues. V gave up 4 bases and J gave up 2 bases, with 3 bases separating them. Germline loops: CDR1 SGHRS, CDR2 YFSETQ. CDR3 residues: CASSQQETQYF. The DNA for the CDR3 is TGCGCCAGCAGCCAACAAGAGACCCAGTACTTC.

The rearrangement uses TRBV19 and TRBJ2-2; either TRBD1 or TRBD2 may fit D (5 bases each). Germline-derived CDR1 and CDR2 are LNHDA and SQIVND (reference sequence). The ends were cut back, 3 bases at V and 1 base at J, with 6 bases in the middle. This CDR3 is 14 amino acids long. CDR3 sequence: CASSMGENTGELFF. Here the CDR3 DNA reads TGTGCCAGTAGTATGGGGGAGAACACCGGGGAGCTGTTTTTT.

V usage is TRBV9 and J usage is TRBJ2-7, with 7 bases lining up with TRBD1. V was clipped by 3 bases and J by 2 bases; unmatched bases: 20. The CDR3 has 19 residues. In germline, CDR1 is SGDLS, CDR2 YYNGEE. DNA for the CDR3: TGTGCCAGCAGCGCAACTACTAAAGATAGGGGACAGATTACCTACGAGCAGTACTTC. Residues: CASSATTKDRGQITYEQYF. The full variable domain, completed using reference TRBV9 and TRBJ2-7, is DSGVTQTPKHLITATGQRVTLRCSPRSGDLSVYWYQQSLDQGLQFLIQYYNGEERAKGNILERFSAQQFPDLHSELNLSSLELGDSALYFCASSATTKDRGQITYEQYFGPGTRLTVT.

This chain connects TRBV9 to TRBJ2-7; 7 nucleotides align to TRBD1. CDR1 and CDR2 (germline): SGDLS, YYNGEE. The CDR3 totals 14 residues. Unmatched junction bases numbered 10, after V lost 4 bases and J lost 6 bases. This CDR3 is CASSLSGTATEQYF. CDR3 DNA sequence: TGTGCCAGCAGCTTGTCTGGGACAGCCACCGAGCAGTACTTC. Together with reference TRBV9 and TRBJ2-7, the CDR3 gives the full variable domain: DSGVTQTPKHLITATGQRVTLRCSPRSGDLSVYWYQQSLDQGLQFLIQYYNGEERAKGNILERFSAQQFPDLHSELNLSSLELGDSALYFCASSLSGTATEQYFGPGTRLTVT.

The J gene is TRBJ1-1, the V gene TRBV19; tentative D call: TRBD1 (6 bases). The CDR3 spans 16 residues. Germline-derived CDR1 and CDR2 are LNHDA and SQIVND (reference sequence). With 5 bases removed from V and 2 bases from J, the gap between germline ends came to 18 bases. Here the CDR3 DNA reads TGTGCCAGTAGTTCCATCAGGGGTGGCACTAACACTGAAGCTTTCTTT. This codes for CASSSIRGGTNTEAFF.

This clone appeared a single time. This chain uses TRBV5-1 with TRBJ2-2; 7 bases fit TRBD1. Trimming removed 0 bases from V and 6 bases from J; junction bases left unmatched: 5. Germline-derived CDR1 and CDR2 are SGHRS and YFSETQ. The CDR3 runs to 15 residues. CDR3 coding DNA: TGCGCCAGCAGCTTGGAAGGGACAGAAGCCGGGGAGCTGTTTTTT. Translating gives CASSLEGTEAGELFF.

V gene TRBV2 combines with J gene TRBJ1-2, with D tentatively TRBD1 (5 bases). The CDR3 runs 13 residues. Germline V lookup: CDR1 SNHLY, CDR2 FYNNEI. Between the trimmed V and J ends, which lost 9 bases and 1 base, there was a span of 12 bases. CDR3 sequence: CAREDRGNYGYTF. The CDR3 DNA is TGTGCCAGGGAAGATAGGGGTAACTATGGCTACACCTTC. The full variable domain, with the rest looked up from reference TRBV2 and TRBJ1-2, is EPEVTQTPSHQVTQMGQEVILRCVPISNHLYFYWYRQILGQKVEFLVSFYNNEISEKSEIFDDQFSVERPDGSNFTLKIRSTKLEDSAMYFCAREDRGNYGYTFGSGTRLTVV.

This chain links TRBV30 with TRBJ2-5; 8 bases match TRBD1. This CDR3 is built from 14 residues. The V segment lost 3 bases and the J segment 4 bases; nucleotides outside the gene matches: 7. CDR1 is GTSNPN, CDR2 SVGIG, per germline (reference sequence). The DNA of the CDR3 is TGTGCCTGGAGCCAGACAGGGGTCAGAGAGACCCAGTACTTC. Protein: CAWSQTGVRETQYF.

This clone has a handful of counts. The J gene is TRBJ1-2, the V gene TRBV6-5, with D hard to call. This CDR3 is 13 amino acids long. Germline V gene sequence: CDR1 MNHEY, CDR2 SVGAGI. With 8 bases removed from V and 8 bases from J, the gap between germline ends came to 18 bases. The chain's CDR3 is CASWSVTEGGYTF. CDR3 nucleotides: TGTGCCAGCTGGAGCGTCACAGAAGGAGGCTACACCTTC.

This rearrangement joins TRBV6-4 to TRBJ1-2; 10 bases map to TRBD1. Germline CDR1 and CDR2: MRHNA and SNTAGT. V lost 6 bases, J lost 5 bases, and 9 bases stayed unmatched. The CDR3 covers 15 residues. CDR3 nucleotides: TGTGCCAGCAGGGGAACCGGGACAGGGGCTTATGGCTACACCTTC. Amino acid sequence: CASRGTGTGAYGYTF.

DNA for the CDR3: TGTGCCAGCAGCCAAGAGGGCCGGTATGGCTACACCTTC. It yields the protein CASSQEGRYGYTF. The chain combines TRBV14 with TRBJ1-2; D gene ambiguous. Germline CDR1 is SGHDN and CDR2 is FVKESK. Trimming left V 0 bases short and J 5 bases short, with 7 bases between. The CDR3 is 13 amino acids.

This chain uses TRBV7-2 with TRBJ2-7; D might be TRBD2 (5 bases). The germline V gene encodes CDR1 SGHTA and CDR2 FQGNSA. The CDR3 runs 13 residues. V lost 5 bases and J 3 bases, leaving 11 bases between the germline ends. CDR3 sequence (DNA): TGTGCCAGCAGCCCGCGGGCTGGCTACGAGCAGTACTTC. It specifies CASSPRAGYEQYF.